This T cell receptor beta chain was retrieved from a study of cytomegalovirus exposure and HLA in healthy donors (dated by TCRdb to the late 2010s). Study-level background: According to an earlier analysis of a few hundred of the donors, roughly 180 million T cells yielded approximately 120 million unique TCR beta sequences and roughly 280 Gb of sequence data. An early release covering roughly 600 HLA-typed donors comprised about 310 gigabases of sequencing data and some 79 million unique TCR sequences. The genetic ancestry cluster associated with self-reported Caucasian donors included 81% of the roughly 380 genotyped donors. The study was designed to test whether signatures of past pathogen exposure could be identified by cataloging public T cell receptors. Using immunosequencing, the study profiled T cell repertoires from 550 to 750 subjects and related those repertoires to cytomegalovirus serostatus. A separate validation cohort of approximately 130 different subjects was used in addition to the approximately 700-subject first cohort. To predict cytomegalovirus infection status, the study brought together high-throughput TCR immunosequencing, statistical association of individual TCRs with disease status, and machine learning. To study patterns of TCR occurrence, a later analysis re-analyzed previously published TCR beta repertoires from 650 to 750 donors and added high-resolution HLA genotyping. The later analysis used no new phenotypic data to find candidate immune exposures, relying instead on TCR beta sequences and their occurrence across donors. To decide whether each TCR beta V gene segment behaved as functional or pseudogenic, an earlier analysis of 587 of the donors relied on high-throughput TCR beta sequencing. Alongside the repertoire data, information on donor age, sex, ethnicity and CMV serostatus was compiled. In a later genetic analysis, genome-wide SNP genotypes for about 65% of the roughly 670 donors were used, and that subset was treated as a discovery cohort. Every repertoire in the discovery cohort had been generated on one and the same sequencing platform. HLA typing included class I and class II loci at four-digit resolution. Typing coverage varied by locus: about 620-640 donors for A, B, C, DRB1 and DQB1; 500 to 550 for DQA1; about 590 for DPA1; roughly 450 for DPB1. About 5 DR-DQ haplotypes were handled as single units for association and clustering, since linkage in the cohort was strong. Among about 390 genotyped donors of the cohort, an average of about 240,000 unique TCR beta nucleotide sequences were sequenced per donor, about a sixth of them non-productive.

In total, just over 650 healthy bone marrow donors made up the cohort. Cohort members were all nominally healthy when sampled, although unrecorded immune exposures were likely present. The donor tested CMV seropositive, placing the donor among the 250 to 350 seropositive members of the cohort. Every donor gave a peripheral blood sample, and the peripheral blood mononuclear cells from that sample were used for TCR beta sequencing. Genomic DNA extraction from the blood cell samples was performed with the Qiagen DNeasy Blood Extraction Kit. Overall study outcomes, separate from this receptor: Immune exposure information for the cohort was limited to CMV serostatus. Most TCR sequences were observed very rarely across donors, whereas some public TCRs were present in many individuals. In a later analysis, TCR association rates were found to vary across HLA loci, with the most associated TCRs seen for DRB1 alleles and the fewest for HLA-C alleles. The 87-base-pair reads could not distinguish some IMGT-functional V segments, including TRBV6-2 and TRBV6-3, so those segments were excluded. In the study, 164 TCR beta chains were listed as associated with cytomegalovirus. A later analysis reported that several top co-occurrence clusters appeared linked to parvovirus B19, influenza, CMV and Epstein-Barr virus. A later analysis found that HLA-associated TCR beta chains were more clonally expanded and had lower generation probabilities than equally common non-associated chains. When HLA alleles, especially DR and DQ, strongly co-occurred, TCR associations were difficult to assign to individual alleles. In a later analysis, around 17,000 TCR beta sequences were associated with specific HLA alleles at a false discovery rate of 0.05. Because HLA typing was missing for some donors at each locus, association tests included only the typed subset. Because counts were too low, roughly 18 rarely observed V segments, including chromosome 9 orphons, were left out of the earlier analysis of 587 of the donors. A later analysis found that most CMV-associated TCR beta chains appeared HLA-restricted, with HLA associations seemingly driven largely by CMV exposure. In an earlier analysis of some 500 of the donors, most TCR beta V segments appeared in productive rearrangements about 87% or about 30% of the time, broadly matching IMGT annotations. A later genetic analysis reported fewer N-insertions in productive TCRs among donors in an Asian-associated ancestry cluster than the roughly 670-donor mean. Linkage disequilibrium might explain the correlated functional status among segregating V segments, but an unknown experimental factor could not be ruled out. The classifier was reported to diagnose cytomegalovirus status with high specificity and sensitivity in both the original cohort and the validation cohort. The cohort was sequenced for TCR beta chains only, and without alpha or paired-chain data the features that could be detected were limited. Roughly uniform sequencing depth across donors was assumed in presence/absence analyses, although this assumption may not hold. An association between a missense DCLRE1C variant and V-gene and J-gene trimming of TCR beta chains was found in a later genetic analysis and replicated in an independent cohort. The sequencing pipeline was judged likely to have produced a cluster of highly shared sequence variants as a technical artifact. A few of the identified cytomegalovirus-associated TCR beta chains were confirmed in vitro to be specific for cytomegalovirus antigens. A further reported finding was that TCR beta sequences accurately predicted the HLA-A and HLA-B alleles for most subjects in the first cohort. The authors suggested that the approach could potentially be generalized to other disease states and immunological phenotypes.

Concerning this clone: Its antigen target is currently unknown. The record has no base qualities; no much larger clone is one base away.

Library construction relied on the immunoSEQ multiplex PCR assay. For the multiplex PCR, a mixture combining 60 forward primers for TCR Vbeta segments and 13 reverse primers for TCR Jbeta segments was used. The CDR3 region of rearranged TCR beta genes was amplified from genomic DNA by a multiplex PCR assay. The Illumina HiSeq System was used to sequence the amplified TCR beta libraries as 87-base-pair reads. The original methods were these. In a later analysis, about 80 million unique TCR beta chains were counted across the approximately 640 repertoires, and approximately 11 million of these chains were shared by at least two donors. To remove PCR and sequencing errors, raw reads were error-corrected and collapsed into unique sequences using a nearest-neighbor algorithm that merged closely related sequences. Alignment of CDR3 sequences to IMGT reference sequences was used to assign V, D and J gene segments. For a sequence to be retained, at least a six-nucleotide match to both a V gene segment and a J gene segment was required. Rearrangements were called productive when the CDR3 lacked stop codons and stayed in frame with V and J; all others were non-productive. CDR3 was defined according to IMGT convention as the region running from the second conserved V-encoded cysteine to the conserved J-encoded phenylalanine. The earlier analysis of about 530 of the donors excluded any sequence lacking an unambiguous match to a single V gene segment. In an earlier analysis of some 590 of the donors, V segments were called functional above 56.7% productive rearrangements and were called segregating when the between-donor standard deviation exceeded 5%. To diagnose cytomegalovirus status from the catalog of TCR beta chain sequences, a statistical classification framework was built. V and J gene assignment, in a later analysis, came from comparing TCR nucleotide sequences with IMGT/GENE-DB human TR gene sequences. Using the TCRdist pipeline, a later analysis assigned CDR3 sequences along with most-parsimonious VDJ recombination scenarios. In a later analysis, each TCR beta chain was defined by its CDR3 amino acid sequence together with its V-gene family, and reads lacking a unique V-gene family were excluded. In a later analysis, several hundred highly shared, low-generation-probability nucleotide sequences were removed to address suspected cross-contamination and a sequencing artifact. A later analysis calculated a clonal expansion index for each public chain from normalized within-repertoire ranks of inferred template counts. Generation probabilities in a later analysis came from a VDJ recombination model fitted to out-of-frame rearrangements, and those results were checked against IGoR. Hypergeometric tests were used in a later analysis to score TCR-TCR, TCR-HLA and TCR-CMV co-occurrence, with a repertoire-size bias correction applied to the TCR pairs. In a later analysis, false discovery rates were estimated by permuting HLA or CMV assignments 20 times. A later analysis grouped co-occurring TCRs with DBSCAN, adding TCRdist sequence similarity when clustering within HLA-allele-positive subsets. Repertoires with fewer than 30,000 or more than 120,000 public chains, plus five repertoires with anomalous nucleotide sharing, were excluded from co-occurrence clustering. TCRdb obtained this table from immuneACCESS and retained in-frame rearrangements with V and J assigned. These tables miss some clones; where compared with another copy, unresolved V genes account for less than half of the shortfall, and the remainder is unexplained. V, J and clone size were drawn from that table, and D and trimming were deduced from the DNA. The sample yields over 110,000 clones; approximately 80% were counted once. Roughly 5.6% of the sample is in the top ten clones.

Compared with germline, V lacks 5 bases and J lacks 2 bases; bases without a gene match: 4. Spanning cysteine to phenylalanine, the CDR3 consists of 15 amino acids. Only the CDR3 region is kept as DNA, spanning 45 bases read in frame from base 1. CDR1 SEHNR and CDR2 FQNEAQ are derived from the germline V gene (reference sequence). The TCR was taken from a woman between 35 and 50 years old in good health and CMV-seropositive. Sequencing used PBMCs. The receptor chain draws on TRBV7-9 and TRBJ1-4, and 8 junction bases match TRBD1. The DNA reads TGTGCCAGCAGCCAGGACAGGGTTACTAATGAAAAACTGTTTTTT. Translated, it gives CASSQDRVTNEKLFF.